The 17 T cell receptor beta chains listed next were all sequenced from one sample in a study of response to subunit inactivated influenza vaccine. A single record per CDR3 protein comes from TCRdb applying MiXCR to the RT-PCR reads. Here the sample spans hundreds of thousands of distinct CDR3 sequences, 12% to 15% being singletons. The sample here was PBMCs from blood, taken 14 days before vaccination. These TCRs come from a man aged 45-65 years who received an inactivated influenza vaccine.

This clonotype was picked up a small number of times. The CDR3 DNA sequence: TGTGCCAGCTCACCACCGGGGACGCGCTCCTACAATGAGCAGTTCTTC. Amino acids: CASSPPGTRSYNEQFF. The V and J genes are TRBV18 and TRBJ2-1, with D perhaps TRBD1 or TRBD2 (5 bases each). The CDR3 runs to 16 residues. Per the germline V gene, CDR1 is KGHSH and CDR2 is LQKENI. V lost 0 bases, J lost 0 bases, and 9 bases lay in between. Complete variable domain (other parts from reference TRBV18 and TRBJ2-1): NAGVMQNPRHLVRRRGQEARLRCSPMKGHSHVYWYRQLPEEGLKFMVYLQKENIIDESGMPKERFSAEFPKEGPSILRIQQVVRGDSAAYFCASSPPGTRSYNEQFFGPGTRLTVL.

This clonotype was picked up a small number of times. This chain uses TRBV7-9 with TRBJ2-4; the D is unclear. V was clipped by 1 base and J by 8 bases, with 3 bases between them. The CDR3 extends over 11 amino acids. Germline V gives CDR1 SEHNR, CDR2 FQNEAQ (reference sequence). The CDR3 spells CASSLGDIQYF. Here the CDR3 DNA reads TGTGCCAGCAGCTTAGGGGACATTCAGTACTTC.

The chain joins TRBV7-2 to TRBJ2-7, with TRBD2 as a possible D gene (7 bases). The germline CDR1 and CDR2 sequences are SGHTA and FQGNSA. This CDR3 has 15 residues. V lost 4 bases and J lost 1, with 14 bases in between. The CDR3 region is CASSYTGGPSYEQYF. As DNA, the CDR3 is TGTGCCAGCAGCTACACGGGGGGCCCGTCCTACGAGCAGTACTTC.

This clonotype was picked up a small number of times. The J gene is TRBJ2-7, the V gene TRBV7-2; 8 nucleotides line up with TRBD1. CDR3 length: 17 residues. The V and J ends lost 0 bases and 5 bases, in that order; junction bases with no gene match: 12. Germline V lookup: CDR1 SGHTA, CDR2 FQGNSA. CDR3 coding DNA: TGTGCCAGCAGCTTAGCTTACCCCGGGACAGGAGACCACGAGCAGTACTTC. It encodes CASSLAYPGTGDHEQYF. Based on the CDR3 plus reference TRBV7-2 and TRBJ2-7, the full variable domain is GAGVSQSPSNKVTEKGKDVELRCDPISGHTALYWYRQSLGQGLEFLIYFQGNSAPDKSGLPSDRFSAERTGGSVSTLTIQRTQQEDSAVYLCASSLAYPGTGDHEQYFGPGTRLTVT.

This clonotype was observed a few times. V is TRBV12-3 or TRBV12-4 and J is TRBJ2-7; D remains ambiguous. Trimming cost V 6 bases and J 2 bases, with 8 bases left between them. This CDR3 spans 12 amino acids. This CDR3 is CASRRSTYEQYF. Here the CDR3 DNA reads TGTGCCAGCAGGCGATCAACCTACGAGCAGTACTTC.

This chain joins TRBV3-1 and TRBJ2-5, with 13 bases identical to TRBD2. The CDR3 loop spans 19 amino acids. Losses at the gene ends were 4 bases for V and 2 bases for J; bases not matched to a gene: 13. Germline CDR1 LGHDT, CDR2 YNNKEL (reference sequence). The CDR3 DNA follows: TGTGCCAGCAGCCCACCTTGGGGACTAGCGGGAAGCTTACAAGAGACCCAGTACTTC. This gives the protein CASSPPWGLAGSLQETQYF.

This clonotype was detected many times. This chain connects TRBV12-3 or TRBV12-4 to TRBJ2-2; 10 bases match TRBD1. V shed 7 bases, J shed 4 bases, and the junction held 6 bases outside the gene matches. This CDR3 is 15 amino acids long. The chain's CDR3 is CASILTGGLTGELFF. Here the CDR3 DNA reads TGTGCCAGCATCTTGACAGGGGGCCTCACCGGGGAGCTGTTTTTT.

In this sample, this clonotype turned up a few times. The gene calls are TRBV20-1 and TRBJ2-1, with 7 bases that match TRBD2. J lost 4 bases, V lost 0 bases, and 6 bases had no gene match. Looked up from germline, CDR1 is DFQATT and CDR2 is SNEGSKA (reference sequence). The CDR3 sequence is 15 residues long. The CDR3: CSARDLAEIYNEQFF. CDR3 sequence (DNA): TGCAGTGCTAGAGATCTAGCGGAGATATACAATGAGCAGTTCTTC.

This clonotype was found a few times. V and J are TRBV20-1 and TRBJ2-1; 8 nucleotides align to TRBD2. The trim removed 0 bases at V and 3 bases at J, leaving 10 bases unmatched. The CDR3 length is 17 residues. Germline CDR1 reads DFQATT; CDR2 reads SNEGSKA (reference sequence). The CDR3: CSARDYRGTRNYNEQFF. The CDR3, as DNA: TGCAGTGCTAGAGATTACCGCGGGACTAGAAACTACAATGAGCAGTTCTTC.

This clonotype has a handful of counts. The CDR3 DNA reads TGTGCCAGCAGCTTAGGAGTTAGTAGCAATCAGCCCCAGCATTTT. Translated, it gives CASSLGVSSNQPQHF. The chain couples TRBV11-2 to TRBJ1-5; D unclear. This CDR3 is 15 amino acids long. V shed 1 base and J shed 0 bases, with 7 bases lying between them. Per the germline V gene, CDR1 is SGHAT and CDR2 is FQNNGV.

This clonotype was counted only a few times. The CDR3 spells CASSLQGVVYGYTF. As DNA, the CDR3 is TGTGCCAGCAGTCTGCAGGGGGTGGTTTACGGCTACACCTTC. J is TRBJ1-2 and V is TRBV12-3 or TRBV12-4; 7 nucleotides line up with TRBD1. The V segment lost 5 bases and the J segment 8 bases; nucleotides outside the gene matches: 11. This CDR3 comprises 14 residues.

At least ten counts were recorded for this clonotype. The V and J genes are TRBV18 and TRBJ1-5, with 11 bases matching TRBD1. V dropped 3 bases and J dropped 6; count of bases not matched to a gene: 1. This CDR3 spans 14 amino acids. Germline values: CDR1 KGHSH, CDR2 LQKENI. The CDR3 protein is CASSPDRGLQPQHF. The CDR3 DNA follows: TGTGCCAGCTCACCGGACAGGGGGCTTCAGCCCCAGCATTTT.

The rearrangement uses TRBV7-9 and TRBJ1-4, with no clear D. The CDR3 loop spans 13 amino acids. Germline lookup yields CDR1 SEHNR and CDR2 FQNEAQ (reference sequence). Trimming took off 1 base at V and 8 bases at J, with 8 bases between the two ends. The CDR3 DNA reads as TGTGCCAGCAGCTTAGGGTTTTCGGAAAAACTGTTTTTT. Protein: CASSLGFSEKLFF.

The CDR3 coding sequence is TGCAGTGCTAGAGATCCCACAAATGAGCAGTTCTTC. Encoded protein: CSARDPTNEQFF. This chain links TRBV20-1 with TRBJ2-1; D remains unclear. CDR3 length: 12 amino acids. The V gene lost 0 bases and the J gene lost 7 bases, with 7 bases spanning the gap. Germline CDR1 is DFQATT and CDR2 is SNEGSKA (reference sequence).

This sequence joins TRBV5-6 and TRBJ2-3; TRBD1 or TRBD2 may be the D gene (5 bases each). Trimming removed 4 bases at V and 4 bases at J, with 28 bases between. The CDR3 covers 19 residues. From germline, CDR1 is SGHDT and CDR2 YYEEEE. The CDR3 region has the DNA TGTGCCAGCAGCCACGACGACCTAAGGGACGGAGGCTTAGCAGATACGCAGTATTTT. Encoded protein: CASSHDDLRDGGLADTQYF. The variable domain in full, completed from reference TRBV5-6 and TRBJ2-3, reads DAGVTQSPTHLIKTRGQQVTLRCSPKSGHDTVSWYQQALGQGPQFIFQYYEEEERQRGNFPDRFSGHQFPNYSSELNVNALLLGDSALYLCASSHDDLRDGGLADTQYFGPGTRLTVL.

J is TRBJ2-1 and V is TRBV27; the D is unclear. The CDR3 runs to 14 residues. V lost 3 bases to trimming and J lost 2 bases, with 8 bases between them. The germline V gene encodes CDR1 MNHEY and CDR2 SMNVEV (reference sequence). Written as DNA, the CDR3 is TGTGCCAGCAGTTTCCTTGGGACCTACAATGAGCAGTTCTTC. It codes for CASSFLGTYNEQFF.

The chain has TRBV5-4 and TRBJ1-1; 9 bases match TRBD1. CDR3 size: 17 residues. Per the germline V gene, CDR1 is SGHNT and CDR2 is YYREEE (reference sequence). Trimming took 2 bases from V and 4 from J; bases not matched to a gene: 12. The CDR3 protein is CASSFEQGAFWGTEAFF. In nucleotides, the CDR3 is TGTGCCAGCAGCTTTGAACAGGGGGCGTTTTGGGGCACTGAAGCTTTCTTT. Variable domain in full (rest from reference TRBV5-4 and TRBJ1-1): ETGVTQSPTHLIKTRGQQVTLRCSSQSGHNTVSWYQQALGQGPQFIFQYYREEENGRGNFPPRFSGLQFPNYSSELNVNALELDDSALYLCASSFEQGAFWGTEAFFGQGTRLTVV.